The TCR beta chain described here comes from a study of siplizumab effects on memory and regulatory T cells. The V segment lost 8 bases and the J segment 1 base; nucleotides outside the gene matches: 11. Germline V gene data show CDR1 as MNHEY and CDR2 as SVGAGI. The CDR3 consists of 15 residues. General study results and limits: For siplizumab cultures, the suppressive function of their proliferating Tregs was not confirmed. About 80-96% of proliferating CD4+ or CD8+ clones had no assignable naive or memory phenotype. The alloresponse seemed to draw substantially on naive T cells, which appeared more diverse than memory cells.

As concerns this clone: What it recognizes is unknown.

Approximately 10^5 TCR templates were measured in each sample. Data came from immunoSEQ multiplex PCR; TCRdb stores just in-frame clones and leaves some out. The sample comprises roughly 100,000 clones, approximately 91% of which are singletons, and 12% rests with the top ten. The chain has TRBV6-5 and TRBJ2-7, with 7 positions matching TRBD2. This clonotype was sampled from a human donor in good health. Input material: non-Treg CD4+ T cells sorted from blood. The CDR3 DNA reads TGTGCCAGCTCCCGGTTCCTAGCGGAGTCCTACGAGCAGTACTTC. Translating gives CASSRFLAESYEQYF.